This passage covers 22 T cell receptor beta chains from one sample sequenced in a study of cytomegalovirus exposure and HLA in healthy donors. The PCR made use of 60 Vbeta and 13 Jbeta primers. The data were produced by immunoSEQ multiplex PCR, yet TCRdb's version contains in-frame clones alone and is incomplete. The sample contains about 98,000 clones, 75% to 85% of which appear only once. Input material: PBMCs. These TCRs come from a man between 18 and 29 years old in good health and CMV-seropositive.

In this sample, this clone turned up once. V gene TRBV4-1 combines with J gene TRBJ1-5; D gene uncertain. V lost 1 base, J lost 0 bases, and 10 bases lay in between. Germline V gene lookup returns CDR1 MGHRA and CDR2 YSYEKL. The CDR3 spans 16 residues. CDR3 nucleotides: TGCGCCAGCAGCCAAGTCGGGGAGTATAGCAATCAGCCCCAGCATTTT. Amino acids: CASSQVGEYSNQPQHF.

V is TRBV10-3 and J is TRBJ1-1; D uncertain. Germline assignment: CDR1 ENHRY and CDR2 SYGVKD. The CDR3 runs 13 residues. Trimming removed 1 base from V and 4 bases from J, with 7 bases in between. CDR3 nucleotide sequence: TGTGCCATCAGTGAGTTGGCAGGCACTGAAGCTTTCTTT. Translated, it gives CAISELAGTEAFF.

In its sample, this clone was seen once. V is TRBV9 and J is TRBJ2-7; TRBD2 agrees at 8 bases. Germline assignment: CDR1 SGDLS and CDR2 YYNGEE. The trim removed 0 bases at V and 7 bases at J, leaving 9 bases unmatched. The CDR3 length is 15 residues. The CDR3 spells CASSVAGGGPEEQYF. DNA of the CDR3: TGTGCCAGCAGCGTAGCTGGCGGGGGGCCGGAGGAGCAGTACTTC.

The gene calls are TRBV5-4 and TRBJ1-2, with a tentative D call TRBD1 (5 bases). This CDR3 is built from 15 residues. Germline V gives CDR1 SGHNT, CDR2 YYREEE (reference sequence). The ends were cut back, 4 bases at V and 0 bases at J, with 13 bases in the middle. The CDR3 sequence: CASSGLQASNYGYTF. The DNA for the CDR3 is TGTGCCAGCAGCGGGCTACAGGCTTCTAACTATGGCTACACCTTC.

The V gene is TRBV11-1, the J gene TRBJ1-5; TRBD1 agrees at 7 bases. The CDR3 is 16 residues long. Germline-derived CDR1 and CDR2 are SGHAT and FQDESV (reference sequence). After removal of 3 bases from V and 6 bases from J, the junction contained 11 bases not matched to a gene. The CDR3 loop is CASSLETGPTGQPQHF. The CDR3 DNA reads TGTGCCAGCAGCTTGGAGACAGGGCCGACCGGTCAGCCCCAGCATTTT.

As for this clone: One end of the junction varies from germline; a read error may be responsible. The chain recombines TRBV7-9 with TRBJ2-1, with TRBD2 as a possible D gene (5 bases). Germline CDR1 SEHNR, CDR2 FQNEAQ (reference sequence). The CDR3 length is 12 residues. DNA for the CDR3: TGTTCCAGCAGCCCCTCGGGGAATGAGCAGTTCTTC. This translates into CSSSPSGNEQFF.

The rearrangement links TRBV7-6 to TRBJ2-3; the match to TRBD2 covers 7 bases. Germline CDR1 is SGHVS and CDR2 is FNYEAQ. This CDR3 has 14 residues. V was clipped by 2 bases and J by 6 bases; unmatched bases: 5. The CDR3 sequence is CASSLSRGGDTQYF. CDR3 nucleotides: TGTGCCAGCAGCTTATCCCGGGGAGGGGATACGCAGTATTTT.

The CDR3 protein is CASSQVTGGHNEQFF. For the CDR3, the DNA is TGCGCCAGCAGCCAAGTGACAGGGGGTCACAATGAGCAGTTCTTC. The chain carries TRBV4-1 and TRBJ2-1; 9 bases match TRBD1. The CDR3 loop spans 15 amino acids. J gave up 5 bases and V 1 base, and 3 bases lay outside the gene matches. Germline CDR1 is MGHRA and CDR2 is YSYEKL.

Notes on this clone: The sample contains more than one DNA sequence encoding this CDR3. V gene TRBV27 combines with J gene TRBJ1-5; possibly TRBD1 for D (5 bases). The V gene's germline CDR1 is MNHEY and CDR2 SMNVEV (reference sequence). The CDR3 has 13 amino acids. The germline V and J ends were trimmed by 3 bases and 3 bases, with 6 bases remaining between them. The CDR3 bases are TGTGCCAGCAGTTTGGGGCTCAATCAGCCCCAGCATTTT. This sequence encodes CASSLGLNQPQHF.

The chain couples TRBV28 to TRBJ1-1; 7 nucleotides align to TRBD1. V dropped 7 bases and J dropped 6; count of bases not matched to a gene: 14. CDR3 size: 15 residues. CDR1 is MDHEN, CDR2 SYDVKM, per germline. The CDR3 DNA reads TGTGCCAGCATTCCCCCGCGTCCAGGGGGTTCTGAAGCTTTCTTT. This encodes CASIPPRPGGSEAFF. The full variable domain, rest sourced from reference TRBV28 and TRBJ1-1, is DVKVTQSSRYLVKRTGEKVFLECVQDMDHENMFWYRQDPGLGLRLIYFSYDVKMKEKGDIPEGYSVSREKKERFSLILESASTNQTSMYLCASIPPRPGGSEAFFGQGTRLTVV.

The chain recombines TRBV6-5 with TRBJ2-1; 8 bases match TRBD2. The CDR3 extends over 14 amino acids. The germline V gene has CDR1 MNHEY and CDR2 SVGAGI. J lost 7 bases, V lost 2 bases, and 4 bases had no gene match. DNA of the CDR3: TGTGCCAGCAGTTACCGCGGGACTAGAAATGAGCAGTTCTTC. This sequence encodes CASSYRGTRNEQFF.

Comment on this clone: The junction departs from the called germline gene at one end, perhaps through a read error. Other DNA variants within this sample encode the same CDR3. The chain joins TRBV30 to TRBJ2-2; 8 bases are a match to TRBD1. Germline lookup yields CDR1 GTSNPN and CDR2 SVGIG (reference sequence). This CDR3 has 15 residues. The CDR3 loop is CAWSVGQAYTGELFF. The CDR3 DNA reads as TGTGCCTGGAGTGTGGGACAGGCCTACACCGGAGAGCTGTTTTTT.

The rearrangement links TRBV6-1 to TRBJ1-6; D is unclear. The CDR3 extends over 16 amino acids. The germline gives CDR1 MNHNS, CDR2 SASEGT. Trimming pared 1 base from V and 7 bases from J, leaving 14 bases between. In nucleotides, the CDR3 is TGTGCCAGCAGTGAAGGATCAGCACACTACAATTCACCCCTCCACTTT. This codes for CASSEGSAHYNSPLHF.

Only a few counts were recorded for this clone. The V and J genes are TRBV21-1 and TRBJ1-6; the table's TRBD1 call for D was not verified on the DNA. TRBV21-1 is designated a pseudogene. This CDR3 has 15 residues. The CDR3 nucleotides read TGTGCCAGCAGGATACCTGACAGGGCGGGTTCACCCCTCCACTTT. This encodes CASRIPDRAGSPLHF.

The J gene is TRBJ1-2, the V gene TRBV6-5; 11 positions agree with TRBD1. V lost 2 bases, J lost 5 bases, and 4 bases stayed unmatched. Germline-derived CDR1 and CDR2 are MNHEY and SVGAGI. The CDR3 length is 15 residues. The CDR3 DNA follows: TGTGCCAGCAGTTACCCAGGACAGGGGGCGTATGGCTACACCTTC. Its translation: CASSYPGQGAYGYTF.

Only a few counts were recorded for this clone. This chain connects TRBV28 to TRBJ2-7, with TRBD1 matching 10 bases. This CDR3 has 15 amino acids. CDR1 and CDR2 from the germline V gene are MDHEN and SYDVKM. After removal of 3 bases from V and 6 bases from J, the junction contained 8 bases not matched to a gene. CDR3 residues: CASSLGGQGSSEQYF. The DNA of the CDR3 is TGTGCCAGCAGTTTGGGGGGACAGGGGTCTAGCGAGCAGTACTTC. The variable domain in full, with the rest retrieved from reference TRBV28 and TRBJ2-7, is DVKVTQSSRYLVKRTGEKVFLECVQDMDHENMFWYRQDPGLGLRLIYFSYDVKMKEKGDIPEGYSVSREKKERFSLILESASTNQTSMYLCASSLGGQGSSEQYFGPGTRLTVT.

The chain uses TRBV4-1 and TRBJ2-3, with TRBD2 matching 7 bases. V trimming: 1 base; J trimming: 6 bases; junction bases outside the gene matches: 7. CDR3 length: 15 residues. Germline values: CDR1 MGHRA, CDR2 YSYEKL. CDR3 coding DNA: TGCGCCAGCAGCCAAGTCGTCCGGGGGGAGGATACGCAGTATTTT. This gives the protein CASSQVVRGEDTQYF.

This clone was seen more than once but under ten times. This chain connects TRBV27 to TRBJ1-5; D ambiguous. Per the germline V gene, CDR1 is MNHEY and CDR2 is SMNVEV (reference sequence). CDR3 length: 13 amino acids. The V end lost 1 base, the J end lost 5 bases, and 6 bases lay between the germline ends. CDR3 nucleotides: TGTGCCAGCAGTTTATGGAGGGATCAGCCCCAGCATTTT. As protein: CASSLWRDQPQHF.

The CDR3 is CASRAAGGAKNIQYF. The CDR3 region has the DNA TGTGCCAGCCGGGCGGCGGGCGGAGCCAAAAACATTCAGTACTTC. The chain couples TRBV28 to TRBJ2-4; the D gene is possibly TRBD2 (5 bases). This CDR3 region has 15 residues. Germline V gene lookup returns CDR1 MDHEN and CDR2 SYDVKM. V was shortened by 8 bases and J by 0 bases, with 14 bases between the two germline ends. The full variable domain, its missing parts supplied by reference TRBV28 and TRBJ2-4, is DVKVTQSSRYLVKRTGEKVFLECVQDMDHENMFWYRQDPGLGLRLIYFSYDVKMKEKGDIPEGYSVSREKKERFSLILESASTNQTSMYLCASRAAGGAKNIQYFGAGTRLSVL.

The DNA for the CDR3 is TGCAGCGTCGTCTACACGGGGGTCAACACTGAAGCTTTCTTT. Residues: CSVVYTGVNTEAFF. The chain employs TRBV29-1 and TRBJ1-1; D is perhaps TRBD1 (5 bases). V lost 6 bases and J lost 2, with 16 bases in between. The germline V gene has CDR1 SQVTM and CDR2 ANQGSEA. The CDR3 is 14 amino acids.

For the CDR3, the DNA is TGTGCCAGCACCGAGTCCATGCACACAGATACGCAGTATTTT. Its protein is CASTESMHTDTQYF. V usage is TRBV7-2 and J usage is TRBJ2-3; D gene unclear. The CDR3 is 14 residues long. Germline-derived CDR1 and CDR2 are SGHTA and FQGNSA. Trimming pared 7 bases from V and 2 bases from J, leaving 13 bases between.

The chain joins TRBV7-9 to TRBJ1-2, with a weak D call TRBD1 (6 bases). V was clipped by 1 base and J by 6 bases, with 15 bases between them. The CDR3 has 15 amino acids. Germline CDR1 reads SEHNR; CDR2 reads FQNEAQ (reference sequence). The DNA for the CDR3 is TGTGCCAGCAGCTTAGGCCAGGATGGGGGCCATGGCTACACCTTC. It is translated as CASSLGQDGGHGYTF.